These 32 T cell receptor beta chains came from one sample sequenced in a study of cytomegalovirus exposure and HLA in healthy donors. Researchers ran the PCR with 60 Vbeta and 13 Jbeta primers. The table came from immunoSEQ multiplex PCR; TCRdb's copy has only in-frame clones and leaves some out. The profile shows about 120,000 clones, more than 65% of them singletons. Specimen: PBMCs. The origin of the receptors is a human donor in good health.

The table lists this clone with a count of one. This chain joins TRBV2 and TRBJ2-1, with D possibly being TRBD1 (7 bases). Germline values: CDR1 SNHLY, CDR2 FYNNEI. Trimming took off 10 bases at V and 5 bases at J, with 15 bases between the two ends. The CDR3 covers 13 residues. The CDR3 spells CATNRGTDNEQFF. The CDR3 DNA reads TGTGCCACCAACCGCGGGACAGACAATGAGCAGTTCTTC.

The chain uses TRBV4-2 and TRBJ2-3, with TRBD2 identical over 10 bases. V trimming: 3 bases; J trimming: 4 bases; junction bases outside the gene matches: 10. From germline, CDR1 is LGHNA and CDR2 YNFKEQ. The CDR3 length is 17 residues. CDR3 DNA: TGTGCCAGCAGCCATGCATTAGCGGGAGGTGCTCCAGATACGCAGTATTTT. It yields the protein CASSHALAGGAPDTQYF.

This chain uses TRBV10-2 with TRBJ1-6, with 9 bases fitting TRBD1. Germline V gives CDR1 WSHSY, CDR2 SAAADI. The V and J ends lost 1 base and 4 bases, in that order; junction bases with no gene match: 5. The CDR3 is made up of 17 amino acids. CDR3 DNA: TGCGCCAGCAGTGAGTTGGGAGGGACAGGGTATAATTCACCCCTCCACTTT. Its protein product is CASSELGGTGYNSPLHF.

The chain employs TRBV7-2 and TRBJ2-2; D is perhaps TRBD1 (5 bases). This CDR3 is built from 13 residues. Per germline, CDR1 SGHTA and CDR2 FQGNSA. Trimming cost V 4 bases and J 4 bases, with 7 bases left between them. The CDR3 DNA reads as TGTGCCAGCAGCTCGACAGCCACCGGGGAGCTGTTTTTT. Protein sequence: CASSSTATGELFF.

The chain carries TRBV9 and TRBJ1-4; D unclear. Germline lookup yields CDR1 SGDLS and CDR2 YYNGEE. The CDR3 runs 14 residues. Trimming took off 0 bases at V and 0 bases at J, with 3 bases between the two ends. The CDR3 spells CASSVAATNEKLFF. The CDR3, as DNA: TGTGCCAGCAGCGTAGCCGCAACTAATGAAAAACTGTTTTTT.

The CDR3 spells CASSPGTSGRTDEQFF. CDR3 DNA: TGCGCCAGCAGCCCAGGGACTAGCGGGAGAACGGATGAGCAGTTCTTC. J is TRBJ2-1 and V is TRBV5-1; 14 bases are shared with TRBD2. Germline V lookup: CDR1 SGHRS, CDR2 YFSETQ. The trim removed 4 bases at V and 8 bases at J, leaving 8 bases unmatched. The CDR3 has 16 amino acids.

This chain uses TRBV6-6 with TRBJ1-1; a weak D match, TRBD1 (5 bases). Trimming took off 2 bases at V and 8 bases at J, with 9 bases between the two ends. Germline V gene data show CDR1 as MNHNY and CDR2 as SVGAGI (reference sequence). The CDR3 runs to 12 residues. In nucleotides, the CDR3 is TGTGCCAGCAGTTACGGGGGGTCGGAAGCTTTCTTT. Encoded protein: CASSYGGSEAFF.

CDR3 loop: CASSQRTGSSYNSPLHF. CDR3 DNA: TGCGCCAGCAGTCAACGGACAGGGAGCTCCTATAATTCACCCCTCCACTTT. The chain has TRBV23-1 and TRBJ1-6, with 8 bases fitting TRBD1. TRBV23-1 is designated an ORF whose function remains uncertain. The CDR3 runs 17 residues. Germline trimming cut 2 bases from V and 0 bases from J; bases unmatched to any gene: 3.

This clone was seen a handful of times. This chain joins TRBV5-1 and TRBJ1-2; perhaps TRBD1 as D (5 bases). With 1 base removed from V and 2 bases from J, the gap between germline ends came to 24 bases. Germline loops: CDR1 SGHRS, CDR2 YFSETQ. The length of the CDR3 is 19 residues. CDR3 coding DNA: TGCGCCAGCAGCTTGTCCGACAGCAGGGTAACATGGGAAAACTATGGCTACACCTTC. Translation gives CASSLSDSRVTWENYGYTF.

About this clone itself: Germline is not matched at one junction end, which may reflect a read error. The chain is built from TRBV7-7 and TRBJ2-3; D is possibly TRBD2 (5 bases). The CDR3 spans 14 residues. Germline-derived CDR1 and CDR2 are SSHAT and FNYEAQ (reference sequence). This CDR3 reads CASSPAPARGTQYF. The CDR3 coding sequence is TGTGCTAGCAGCCCCGCACCAGCCCGGGGTACGCAGTATTTT.

The V gene is TRBV11-3, the J gene TRBJ2-3; 10 positions match TRBD2. This CDR3 is 15 amino acids long. Germline V gene lookup returns CDR1 SGHNT and CDR2 YENEEA. V lost 5 bases to trimming and J lost 4 bases; unmatched junction nucleotides: 6. The CDR3 DNA is TGTGCCAGCAGCGCGAGCGGGAGGGCCTCAGATACGCAGTATTTT. This gives the protein CASSASGRASDTQYF.

J is TRBJ2-5 and V is TRBV19, with D possibly matching TRBD1 (6 bases). The CDR3 length is 14 residues. The V and J ends lost 3 bases and 5 bases respectively, with 13 bases between them. Per germline, CDR1 LNHDA and CDR2 SQIVND (reference sequence). The CDR3 bases are TGTGCCAGTAGTATCAACAGGGTTGGGGAGACCCAGTACTTC. Its protein product is CASSINRVGETQYF.

This clone turned up a few times. The gene calls are TRBV4-1 and TRBJ2-7, with TRBD2 matching over 8 bases. The CDR3 loop spans 16 amino acids. CDR1 is MGHRA and CDR2 is YSYEKL in the germline V gene. The V and J ends lost 4 bases and 0 bases, in that order; junction bases with no gene match: 8. CDR3 residues: CASSLSGGASSYEQYF. Here the CDR3 DNA reads TGCGCCAGCAGCCTCTCCGGGGGGGCTAGCTCCTACGAGCAGTACTTC.

The gene calls are TRBV4-1 and TRBJ2-4; D gene ambiguous. The germline V and J ends were trimmed by 2 bases and 1 base, with 9 bases remaining between them. The length of the CDR3 is 15 residues. Germline loops: CDR1 MGHRA, CDR2 YSYEKL. CDR3 DNA sequence: TGCGCCAGCAGCCAAACCCGAGGTGCCAAAAACATTCAGTACTTC. Translation gives CASSQTRGAKNIQYF.

The V gene is TRBV27, the J gene TRBJ2-7; 10 nucleotides line up with TRBD1. The CDR3 contains 16 residues. V shed 4 bases and J 6 bases; nucleotides not matched to a gene: 12. Germline CDR1 MNHEY, CDR2 SMNVEV (reference sequence). CDR3 sequence reads: CASSSITGTGVGEQYF. The CDR3, as DNA: TGTGCCAGCAGTTCAATTACCGGGACAGGGGTAGGCGAGCAGTACTTC.

The chain has TRBV28 and TRBJ1-1, with D uncertain. With 8 bases removed from V and 1 base from J, the gap between germline ends came to 8 bases. The CDR3 is made up of 12 amino acids. Germline V gene lookup returns CDR1 MDHEN and CDR2 SYDVKM. The DNA for the CDR3 is TGTGCCAGCTCCCCCGGGAACACTGAAGCTTTCTTT. Protein: CASSPGNTEAFF.

CDR3 bases: TGTGCCAGCAGCTTAAGGGGGCAGGGCGACACTGAAGCTTTCTTT. Translation: CASSLRGQGDTEAFF. This sequence joins TRBV7-3 and TRBJ1-1, with TRBD1 as a possible D gene (6 bases). This CDR3 is built from 15 residues. The germline V gene encodes CDR1 SGHTA and CDR2 FQGTGA. Trimming left V 1 base short and J 3 bases short, with 12 bases between.

The V call is TRBV5-1, the J call TRBJ2-5; 11 positions match TRBD1. TRBJ2-7 explains the end of the DNA better; the J call may be wrong. The CDR3 sequence is 14 residues long. In germline, CDR1 is SGHRS, CDR2 YFSETQ. CDR3 nucleotide sequence: TGCGCCAGCAGCTTGGGGACAGGGGGCAACGAGCAGTACTTC. Encoded protein: CASSLGTGGNEQYF.

This chain connects TRBV19 to TRBJ2-2, with 11 bases that match TRBD2. Looked up from germline, CDR1 is LNHDA and CDR2 is SQIVND (reference sequence). There are 19 residues in the CDR3. J lost 1 base, V lost 3 bases, and 10 bases had no gene match. CDR3 DNA: TGTGCCAGTAGTATCAAGATTCGGACTAGCGGGTTGAACACCGGGGAGCTGTTTTTT. Translating gives CASSIKIRTSGLNTGELFF.

This rearrangement joins TRBV6-5 to TRBJ1-2; D call uncertain. Trimming stripped 2 bases from V and 8 bases from J, with 15 bases between. Germline values: CDR1 MNHEY, CDR2 SVGAGI. This CDR3 region has 14 residues. CDR3 nucleotide sequence: TGTGCCAGCAGTTACCAAAGATGGGCCCAAGGCTACACCTTC. Translated: CASSYQRWAQGYTF.

The chain is built from TRBV19 and TRBJ2-7, with D possibly being TRBD1 (6 bases). V lost 6 bases, J lost 2 bases, and 14 bases lay in between. CDR3 length: 14 residues. Looked up from germline, CDR1 is LNHDA and CDR2 is SQIVND (reference sequence). Here the CDR3 reads CASSPPDRTYEQYF. DNA for the CDR3: TGTGCCAGTAGCCCCCCCGACAGGACCTACGAGCAGTACTTC.

The rearrangement links TRBV19 to TRBJ1-1, with 9 nucleotides matching TRBD1. The CDR3 sequence is 16 residues long. CDR1 LNHDA and CDR2 SQIVND come from the germline V gene (reference sequence). The ends lost 5 bases at V and 1 base at J; junction bases unmatched: 8. CDR3 sequence (DNA): TGTGCCAGTAGTGCACAGGACAGGGGTTGGAACACTGAAGCTTTCTTT. This translates into CASSAQDRGWNTEAFF.

This sequence joins TRBV6-5 and TRBJ2-3; D ambiguous. Trimming shortened V by 6 bases and J by 0 bases, and 10 bases separated the two germline ends. Germline V lookup: CDR1 MNHEY, CDR2 SVGAGI. This CDR3 is built from 14 residues. CDR3 bases: TGTGCCAGCAGCCTAGGATGGAGCACAGATACGCAGTATTTT. Translated, it gives CASSLGWSTDTQYF.

The rearrangement joins TRBV27 to TRBJ2-7, with TRBD2 matching 11 bases. This CDR3 is 15 amino acids long. Germline V gene lookup returns CDR1 MNHEY and CDR2 SMNVEV (reference sequence). Germline trimming cut 4 bases from V and 3 bases from J; bases unmatched to any gene: 5. The CDR3 nucleotides are TGTGCCAGCAGTTCCCTAGCGGGAGGAGTCTACGAGCAGTACTTC. Encoded protein: CASSSLAGGVYEQYF.

The J gene is TRBJ2-3, the V gene TRBV27, with 8 bases matching TRBD2. The CDR3 has 14 amino acids. V was pared by 5 bases and J by 4 bases, with 5 bases of the junction left unmatched. The germline CDR1 and CDR2 sequences are MNHEY and SMNVEV (reference sequence). The CDR3 region has the DNA TGTGCCAGCAGTCGGCGGGAGGTGGCAGATACGCAGTATTTT. Its protein is CASSRREVADTQYF.

This chain connects TRBV14 to TRBJ2-1; 14 bases line up with TRBD2. This CDR3 is 17 amino acids long. Germline-derived CDR1 and CDR2 are SGHDN and FVKESK. V shed 1 base, J shed 9 bases, and the junction held 8 bases outside the gene matches. For the CDR3, the DNA is TGTGCCAGCAGCCAAGCTACGGGACTAGCGGGAGCGAGTGAGCAGTTCTTC. This translates into CASSQATGLAGASEQFF. The full variable domain, with the rest looked up from reference TRBV14 and TRBJ2-1, is EAGVTQFPSHSVIEKGQTVTLRCDPISGHDNLYWYRRVMGKEIKFLLHFVKESKQDESGMPNNRFLAERTGGTYSTLKVQPAELEDSGVYFCASSQATGLAGASEQFFGPGTRLTVL.

V is TRBV28 and J is TRBJ1-1, with D perhaps TRBD1 (5 bases). In germline, CDR1 is MDHEN, CDR2 SYDVKM. V dropped 5 bases and J dropped 1 base, with 14 bases sitting between them. There are 15 residues in the CDR3. The CDR3 is CASSPRGFRNTEAFF. DNA of the CDR3: TGTGCCAGCAGTCCCCGGGGGTTTAGGAACACTGAAGCTTTCTTT.

The rearrangement uses TRBV6-5 and TRBJ2-5, with 13 bases fitting TRBD2. The CDR3 covers 15 residues. With V trimmed by 2 bases and J by 5 bases, 2 bases remained unmatched. Germline V gene data show CDR1 as MNHEY and CDR2 as SVGAGI. In DNA, the CDR3 is TGTGCCAGCAGTTACGTGACTAGCGGGAGGGAGACCCAGTACTTC. Protein product: CASSYVTSGRETQYF.

The rearrangement joins TRBV5-1 to TRBJ2-7; TRBD1 aligns across 9 bases. CDR3 length: 15 residues. V gave up 4 bases and J gave up 3 bases; unmatched junction bases: 8. Germline values: CDR1 SGHRS, CDR2 YFSETQ. The CDR3 sequence: CASSGAGTGFYEQYF. The CDR3 nucleotides are TGCGCCAGCAGCGGGGCCGGGACAGGGTTCTACGAGCAGTACTTC.

CDR3 sequence: CASSPGQVSYEQYF. The CDR3 region has the DNA TGTGCCAGCAGCCCGGGACAGGTTTCCTACGAGCAGTACTTC. This sequence joins TRBV9 and TRBJ2-7; 8 bases fit TRBD1. Per the germline V gene, CDR1 is SGDLS and CDR2 is YYNGEE. The length of the CDR3 is 14 residues. The ends lost 4 bases at V and 1 base at J; junction bases unmatched: 4.

The chain recombines TRBV28 with TRBJ1-4, with 11 bases aligning to TRBD1. This CDR3 is built from 15 residues. Germline CDR1 and CDR2: MDHEN and SYDVKM. Trimming removed 5 bases from V and 7 bases from J; junction bases left unmatched: 6. The CDR3 region has the DNA TGTGCCAGCAGTGGACAGGGGGCGGGGGGTGAAAAACTGTTTTTT. Amino acids: CASSGQGAGGEKLFF.

The CDR3, as DNA: TGTGCCAGCACCCTACGGCCTGACAGGACCACTGAAGCTTTCTTT. It translates to CASTLRPDRTTEAFF. The J gene is TRBJ1-1, the V gene TRBV28; the D gene is possibly TRBD1 (6 bases). The CDR3 covers 15 residues. The ends were cut back, 7 bases at V and 4 bases at J, with 19 bases in the middle. Germline V gives CDR1 MDHEN, CDR2 SYDVKM.